What follows are 15 T cell receptor beta chains derived from one specimen sequenced in a study of T cells in localized non-small cell lung cancer. The protocol was immunoSEQ multiplex PCR, while the TCRdb copy is restricted to in-frame clones and leaves out a portion. The repertoire holds about 52,000 clones, with around 86% as singletons. The starting material was PBMCs, obtained before any cancer treatment. The receptors stem from a female donor with stage II lung adenocarcinoma.

This clone was counted between two and nine times. The chain uses TRBV19 and TRBJ1-1; tentative D call: TRBD1 (6 bases). V was pared by 1 base and J by 8 bases, with 17 bases between. The CDR3 is 15 amino acids. Germline V lookup: CDR1 LNHDA, CDR2 SQIVND (reference sequence). The CDR3 nucleotides are TGTGCCAGTAGTATAGCTAGGGGGAGCCTTAACGAAGCTTTCTTT. Its translation is CASSIARGSLNEAFF.

The rearrangement links TRBV11-2 to TRBJ2-7, with D perhaps TRBD1 or TRBD2 (5 bases each). The germline CDR1 and CDR2 sequences are SGHAT and FQNNGV. Between the trimmed V and J ends, which lost 5 bases and 6 bases, there was a span of 17 bases. The length of the CDR3 is 14 residues. The CDR3 sequence is CASSPGPTWGEQYF. DNA for the CDR3: TGTGCCAGCAGCCCGGGACCGACTTGGGGCGAGCAGTACTTC.

This clone has only one observation. The chain links TRBV4-1 to TRBJ1-1; no reliable D call. The V end lost 1 base, the J end lost 0 bases, and 6 bases lay between the germline ends. Germline V gene sequence: CDR1 MGHRA, CDR2 YSYEKL. The CDR3 spans 14 residues. In nucleotides, the CDR3 is TGCGCCAGCAGCCAAGCTGACATGAACACTGAAGCTTTCTTT. Its protein is CASSQADMNTEAFF.

J is TRBJ2-7 and V is TRBV27, with TRBD2 matching over 12 bases. Germline CDR1 is MNHEY and CDR2 is SMNVEV (reference sequence). This CDR3 has 15 residues. The trim removed 6 bases at V and 2 bases at J, leaving 5 bases unmatched. The CDR3 here is CASRLTSGGTYEQYF. The CDR3 coding sequence is TGTGCCAGCAGGCTGACTAGCGGGGGTACCTACGAGCAGTACTTC.

A single count supports this clone. This chain links TRBV6-1 with TRBJ2-3; no reliable D call. Trimming shortened V by 4 bases and J by 0 bases, and 5 bases separated the two germline ends. The CDR3 totals 13 residues. Germline values: CDR1 MNHNS, CDR2 SASEGT. CDR3 in amino acids: CASSGMSTDTQYF. The CDR3 DNA follows: TGTGCCAGCAGTGGCATGAGCACAGATACGCAGTATTTT.

This clone was counted a single time. V is TRBV7-2 and J is TRBJ1-5; TRBD1 agrees at 9 bases. The junction had 2 bases not matched to a gene; V was cut back by 5 bases and J by 3 bases. This CDR3 has 14 amino acids. Germline V gives CDR1 SGHTA, CDR2 FQGNSA. CDR3 nucleotides: TGTGCCAGCAGCCGGGACAGGGACAATCAGCCCCAGCATTTT. This encodes CASSRDRDNQPQHF.

The rearrangement uses TRBV5-1 and TRBJ1-1; D possibly corresponds to TRBD1 (5 bases). V shed 2 bases and J shed 1 base, with 15 bases lying between them. Germline assignment: CDR1 SGHRS and CDR2 YFSETQ. This CDR3 spans 16 amino acids. The chain's CDR3 is CASSFQGLEKNTEAFF. CDR3 bases: TGCGCCAGCAGCTTTCAGGGTCTCGAGAAGAACACTGAAGCTTTCTTT.

The V gene is TRBV15, the J gene TRBJ1-1, with 8 nucleotides matching TRBD1. V was clipped by 4 bases and J by 2 bases; unmatched bases: 9. The CDR3 has 16 residues. The germline V gene encodes CDR1 LNHNV and CDR2 YYDKDF (reference sequence). The CDR3 DNA is TGTGCCACCAGCATAAATCCGGGACAGGCCAACACTGAAGCTTTCTTT. Encoded protein: CATSINPGQANTEAFF.

The rearrangement links TRBV19 to TRBJ1-4, with 8 bases identical to TRBD1. Germline V gene lookup returns CDR1 LNHDA and CDR2 SQIVND (reference sequence). Germline trimming cut 5 bases from V and 4 bases from J; bases unmatched to any gene: 6. CDR3 length: 15 residues. The DNA of the CDR3 is TGTGCCAGTAGTTTCAAGGGACAGGATAATGAAAAACTGTTTTTT. Protein product: CASSFKGQDNEKLFF.

The chain carries TRBV5-1 and TRBJ2-1, with D perhaps TRBD1 (6 bases). The V and J ends lost 4 bases and 8 bases respectively, with 16 bases between them. There are 14 residues in the CDR3. CDR1 SGHRS and CDR2 YFSETQ come from the germline V gene. CDR3 amino acids: CASSPLQGPDEQFF. Here the CDR3 DNA reads TGCGCCAGCAGCCCGCTCCAGGGGCCCGATGAGCAGTTCTTC.

The chain recombines TRBV7-9 with TRBJ2-1, with D maybe TRBD2 (7 bases). Trimming removed 5 bases from V and 2 bases from J, with 16 bases in between. Germline V gene data show CDR1 as SEHNR and CDR2 as FQNEAQ (reference sequence). The CDR3 has 16 amino acids. CDR3 bases: TGTGCCAGCAGCCCTTCGCTGGGGGGGCCCTACAATGAGCAGTTCTTC. Its protein is CASSPSLGGPYNEQFF.

This sequence joins TRBV9 and TRBJ1-2; the match to TRBD1 covers 8 bases. The length of the CDR3 is 12 residues. Germline assignment: CDR1 SGDLS and CDR2 YYNGEE. The junction had 1 base not matched to a gene; V was cut back by 5 bases and J by 4 bases. DNA for the CDR3: TGTGCCAGCAGGGGGACAGGCTATGGCTACACCTTC. Encoded protein: CASRGTGYGYTF.

CDR3 amino acids: CASSKGTGLHSHHDEQFF. The CDR3 DNA reads TGTGCCAGCAGCAAGGGGACAGGGTTACACAGTCACCACGATGAGCAGTTCTTC. The chain carries TRBV21-1 and TRBJ2-1; TRBD1, the table's D call, lacks a check against the DNA. TRBV21-1 is described as a pseudogene. The CDR3 runs 18 residues.

The chain links TRBV18 to TRBJ2-3; D is uncertain. The CDR3 sequence is 15 residues long. Germline loops: CDR1 KGHSH, CDR2 LQKENI. Trimming pared 3 bases from V and 3 bases from J, leaving 13 bases between. The CDR3 region is CASSPPRAETDTQYF. CDR3 DNA sequence: TGTGCCAGCTCACCCCCCCGCGCGGAAACAGATACGCAGTATTTT. The whole variable domain, remainder taken from reference TRBV18 and TRBJ2-3, is NAGVMQNPRHLVRRRGQEARLRCSPMKGHSHVYWYRQLPEEGLKFMVYLQKENIIDESGMPKERFSAEFPKEGPSILRIQQVVRGDSAAYFCASSPPRAETDTQYFGPGTRLTVL.

CDR3 amino acids: CASSRALAGVSGELFF. The CDR3 DNA reads as TGTGCCAGCAGCCGGGCTCTAGCGGGGGTTAGCGGGGAGCTGTTTTTT. This sequence joins TRBV9 and TRBJ2-2; TRBD2 aligns across 10 bases. Losses at the gene ends were 4 bases for V and 7 bases for J; bases not matched to a gene: 10. Germline loops: CDR1 SGDLS, CDR2 YYNGEE. This CDR3 has 16 residues.